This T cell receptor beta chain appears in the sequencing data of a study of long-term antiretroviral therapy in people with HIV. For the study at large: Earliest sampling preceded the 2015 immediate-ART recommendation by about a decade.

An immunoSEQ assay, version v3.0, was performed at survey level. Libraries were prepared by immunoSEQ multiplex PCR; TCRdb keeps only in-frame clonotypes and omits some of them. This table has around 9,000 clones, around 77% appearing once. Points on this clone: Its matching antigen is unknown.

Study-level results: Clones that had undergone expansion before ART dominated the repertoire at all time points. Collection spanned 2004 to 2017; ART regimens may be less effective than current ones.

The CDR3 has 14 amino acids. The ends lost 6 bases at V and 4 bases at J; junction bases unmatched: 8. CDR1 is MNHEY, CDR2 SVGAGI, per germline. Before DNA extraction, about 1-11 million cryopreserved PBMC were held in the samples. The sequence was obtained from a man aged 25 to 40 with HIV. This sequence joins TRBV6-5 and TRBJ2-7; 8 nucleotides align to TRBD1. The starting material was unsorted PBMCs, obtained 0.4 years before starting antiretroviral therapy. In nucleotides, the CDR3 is TGTGCCAGCAGGATGAAAAGACAGGGGTACGAGCAGTACTTC. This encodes CASRMKRQGYEQYF.